This T cell receptor beta chain was recovered during a study of CD8+ T cells in alopecia areata. The CDR3 has 14 amino acids. Germline V gives CDR1 MNHEY, CDR2 SMNVEV (reference sequence). V lost 6 bases, J lost 0 bases, and 9 bases lay in between. Overall study results and limits: Within the top 100, expanded CD8+ clones significantly decreased with tofacitinib, as did scalp clonality. Mice showed clearer TCR sharing than patients did, a gap that was possibly HLA-related.

This sample's treatment: oral pan-JAK inhibitor, 5-10 mg twice daily. A word on this clone: The antigen is not known.

RNA extraction was followed by reverse transcription into cDNA, which acted as the sequencing template. The repertoire was sequenced with immunoSEQ multiplex PCR; TCRdb's copy has only in-frame clones and lacks some. The sample has roughly 220,000 clones, more than 55% seen once; the top ten hold 0.95% to 1.5%. The rearrangement links TRBV27 to TRBJ2-1; D uncertain. The sequencing used CD4+ T cells sorted from blood, collected at week 44, from a patient treated with tofacitinib. This sequence was found in a human donor with alopecia areata. As DNA, the CDR3 is TGTGCCAGCAGGGTCCACAGCTCCTACAATGAGCAGTTCTTC. Encoded protein: CASRVHSSYNEQFF.